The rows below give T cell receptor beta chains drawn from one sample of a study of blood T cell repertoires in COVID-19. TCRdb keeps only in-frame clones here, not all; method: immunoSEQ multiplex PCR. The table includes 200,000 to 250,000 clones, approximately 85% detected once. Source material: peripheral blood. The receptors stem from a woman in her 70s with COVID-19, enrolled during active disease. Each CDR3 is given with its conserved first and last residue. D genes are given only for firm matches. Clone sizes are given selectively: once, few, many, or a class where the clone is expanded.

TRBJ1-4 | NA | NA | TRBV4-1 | CASSQPNRGNSEKLFF | TGCGCCAGCAGCCAGCCCAATAGAGGGAATAGTGAAAAACTGTTTTTT
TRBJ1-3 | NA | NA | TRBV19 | CASSIIPDNSGNTIYF | TGTGCCAGTAGTATAATACCAGACAACTCTGGAAACACCATATATTTT
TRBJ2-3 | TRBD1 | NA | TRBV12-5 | CASGLVRVLTGDGSDTQYF | TGTGCTAGTGGTTTGGTACGTGTTTTGACAGGGGACGGTTCGGATACGCAGTATTTT
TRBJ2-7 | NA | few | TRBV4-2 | CASSQGLGGYEQYF | TGTGCCAGCAGCCAAGGGTTGGGGGGCTACGAGCAGTACTTC
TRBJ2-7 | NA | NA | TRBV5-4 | CASSSRGAYEQYF | TGTGCCAGCAGCTCCCGGGGAGCCTACGAGCAGTACTTC
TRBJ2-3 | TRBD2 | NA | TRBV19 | CASRQTSSSTDTQYF | TGTGCCAGTAGACAGACTAGCAGTAGCACAGATACGCAGTATTTT
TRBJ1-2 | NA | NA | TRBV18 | CASSPPSADSVRGYTF | TGTGCCAGCTCACCGCCTTCGGCAGACTCTGTTCGTGGCTACACCTTC
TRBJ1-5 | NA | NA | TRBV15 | CATSTDSLGVRPQHF | TGTGCCACCAGCACCGACAGCCTGGGTGTTCGGCCCCAGCATTTT
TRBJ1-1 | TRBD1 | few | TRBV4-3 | CASSRRGTGRTEAFF | TGCGCCAGCAGCCGTCGCGGGACAGGGCGGACTGAAGCTTTCTTT
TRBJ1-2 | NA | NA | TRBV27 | CASSPSRGALGYTF | TGTGCCAGCAGTCCGTCGCGGGGGGCGCTTGGCTACACCTTC
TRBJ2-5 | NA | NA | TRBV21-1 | CASSPQTERETQYF | TGTGCCAGCAGCCCTCAGACTGAAAGGGAGACCCAGTACTTC
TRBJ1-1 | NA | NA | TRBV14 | CASSQQGHTEAFF | TGTGCCAGCAGCCAACAGGGGCACACTGAAGCTTTCTTT
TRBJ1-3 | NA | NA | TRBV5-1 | CASSLEMVRSSGNTIYF | TGCGCCAGCAGCTTGGAAATGGTGAGAAGCTCTGGAAACACCATATATTTT
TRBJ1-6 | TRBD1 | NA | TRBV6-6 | CASRRTGGSWSPLHF | TGTGCCAGCAGGCGGACAGGGGGGTCGTGGTCACCCCTCCACTTT
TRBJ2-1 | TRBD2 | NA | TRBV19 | CASRLAGELRNEQFF | TGTGCCAGTAGGCTAGCGGGAGAGCTAAGGAATGAGCAGTTCTTC
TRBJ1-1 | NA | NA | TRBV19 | CASSIGEGLNTEAFF | TGTGCCAGTAGTATAGGGGAGGGGTTGAACACTGAAGCTTTCTTT
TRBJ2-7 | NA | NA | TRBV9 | CASSVGFPDREGYEQYF | TGTGCCAGCAGCGTAGGGTTCCCGGACAGGGAGGGCTACGAGCAGTACTTC
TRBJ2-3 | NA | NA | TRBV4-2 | CASSQDITAGAQYF | TGTGCCAGCAGCCAAGATATAACGGCGGGCGCGCAGTATTTT
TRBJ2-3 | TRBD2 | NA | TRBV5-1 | CASSPQGAGPPDTQYF | TGCGCCAGCAGCCCCCAGGGAGCGGGACCTCCGGATACGCAGTATTTT
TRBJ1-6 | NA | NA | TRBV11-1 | CASSFNGLTDSPLHF | TGTGCCAGCAGCTTTAACGGACTTACTGATTCACCCCTCCACTTT
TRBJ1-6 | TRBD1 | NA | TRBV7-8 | CASSLASDRGYSPLHF | TGTGCCAGCAGCTTAGCCTCGGACAGGGGTTATTCACCCCTCCACTTT
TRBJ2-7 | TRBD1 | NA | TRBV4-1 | CASSYTGTGYEQYF | TGCGCCAGCAGCTACACCGGGACAGGATACGAGCAGTACTTC
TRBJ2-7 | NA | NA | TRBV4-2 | CASSQDEGTPSYEQYF | TGTGCCAGCAGCCAAGACGAGGGAACCCCATCCTACGAGCAGTACTTC
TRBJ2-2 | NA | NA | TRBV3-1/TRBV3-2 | CASSQKHDTGELFF | TGTGCCAGCAGCCAAAAACACGACACCGGGGAGCTGTTTTTT
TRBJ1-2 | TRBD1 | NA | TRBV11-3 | CASSAGDRGDGYTF | TGTGCCAGCAGCGCTGGGGACAGAGGGGATGGCTACACCTTC
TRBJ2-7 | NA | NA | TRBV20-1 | CSASRTGWSYEQYF | TGCAGTGCTAGTAGAACAGGGTGGTCCTACGAGCAGTACTTC
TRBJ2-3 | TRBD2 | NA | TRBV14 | CASSFRTSGRLDTQYF | TGTGCCAGCAGCTTTCGGACTAGCGGGAGGCTAGATACGCAGTATTTT